This T cell receptor beta chain was documented in a study of blood T cell repertoires in COVID-19. In the study overall: Italy, Spain and the United States were the sources of the convalescent and acute COVID-19 samples. PBMCs, B-cell-depleted T cells, or T cells were the source of the cDNA or gDNA that made up the material.

Per the original methods: Quantification of nucleated cells was approximated via reference gene primer amplification. The repertoire was sequenced with immunoSEQ multiplex PCR; TCRdb's copy has only in-frame clones and lacks some. That table furnishes V, J and clone size, whereas the DNA furnished D and trimming. Altogether some 270,000 clones are present, 80% to 85% being singletons, with the ten largest covering approximately 14%. V dropped 1 base and J dropped 4; count of bases not matched to a gene: 6. CDR3 size: 16 residues. Germline V gives CDR1 LGHDT, CDR2 YNNKEL (reference sequence). The TCR comes from a person aged 70 to 85 with COVID-19, enrolled during active disease. The V gene is TRBV3-1 (or the pseudogene TRBV3-2), the J gene TRBJ2-1; 8 bases agree with TRBD1. Sequencing was performed on peripheral blood. CDR3 nucleotides: TGTGCCAGCAGCCAAGTGGGGACAGGCCCATACAATGAGCAGTTCTTC. Translated: CASSQVGTGPYNEQFF.